This is a list of T cell receptor beta chains from one sample in a study of human T cells and chemical hapten exposure. Each CDR3 protein is one row after TCRdb ran MiXCR on the RACE reads. The table lists 20,000 to 30,000 distinct CDR3 sequences, approximately 10% of them singletons. This material consisted of whole blood, taken in connection with sensitization to the hapten diphenylcyclopropenone (DPC). These receptors were collected from a man between 25 and 39 years old with alopecia areata. Some clones in this sample may be carry-over from other donors' samples. CDR3s include the opening cysteine and the closing phenylalanine or tryptophan. Fields, in order: V gene, clone size, J gene, D gene, CDR3 DNA, CDR3 protein. D genes are given only for firm matches. Only some rows state a clone size, as once, few, many or a class for expanded clones.

TRBV15	.	TRBJ1-6	TRBD1	TGTGCCACCAGCAGAGATAAACAGGGGAATTCACCCCTCCACTTT	CATSRDKQGNSPLHF
TRBV7-2	many	TRBJ2-3	TRBD2	TGTGCCAGCAGCTCCTGGACTAGCGGGAGGGCGTACACAGATACGCAGTATTTT	CASSSWTSGRAYTDTQYF
TRBV4-2	many	TRBJ2-3	.	TGTGCCAGCAGCGGGAGCACTACATTCACAGATACGCAGTATTTT	CASSGSTTFTDTQYF
TRBV2	few	TRBJ2-7	TRBD1	TGTGCCAGCAGTTCGGACAGGTGGTACTTC	CASSSDRWYF
TRBV12-5	many	TRBJ1-1	.	TGTGCTAGTGGTTCCCCGACGGCAGGCCCGAACACTGAAGCTTTCTTT	CASGSPTAGPNTEAFF
TRBV12-3/TRBV12-4	many	TRBJ2-7	.	TGTGCCAGCAGTCCCGGGACGCAACCCTACGAGCAGTACTTC	CASSPGTQPYEQYF
TRBV7-8	many	TRBJ2-5	.	TGTGCCAGTCGAGAGGGTCCAGAGACCCAGTACTTC	CASREGPETQYF
TRBV20-1	many	TRBJ1-5	TRBD1	TGCAGTGCTAGCGATTCTAGGACAGGGGTCTCTCAGCCCCAGCATTTT	CSASDSRTGVSQPQHF
TRBV3-1	few	TRBJ2-4	.	TGTGCCAGCAGCCCGAAAGTGAACAAAAACATTCAGTACTTC	CASSPKVNKNIQYF
TRBV7-6	many	TRBJ2-5	.	TGTGCCAGCAGCCTCGGACAGCAAGAGACCCAGTACTTC	CASSLGQQETQYF
TRBV4-3	medium-sized	TRBJ2-7	TRBD1	TGCGCCAGCAGCCCGGGACAGGGGGCGGTGGAGCAGTACTTC	CASSPGQGAVEQYF
TRBV12-3/TRBV12-4	many	TRBJ1-1	.	TGTGCCAGCAGTTGGATCCCGAACACTGAAGCTTTCTTT	CASSWIPNTEAFF
TRBV12-3/TRBV12-4	many	TRBJ2-1	.	TGTGCCAGCAGTTTAGCGACGGTACTAGAAGTCTTTTACAATGAGCAGTTCTTC	CASSLATVLEVFYNEQFF
TRBV11-2	many	TRBJ2-3	.	TGTGCCAGCAGGGATCGACCGGTGGGGAGAGATACGCAGTATTTT	CASRDRPVGRDTQYF
TRBV4-3	.	TRBJ2-3	.	TGCGCCAGCAGCCACAAAACGGCCCCGCCAGATACGCAGTATTTT	CASSHKTAPPDTQYF
TRBV6-2/TRBV6-3	.	TRBJ1-5	.	TGTGCCAGCAGGGCCGGAGAGATCGGTGGCAATCAGCCCCAGCATTTT	CASRAGEIGGNQPQHF
TRBV7-2	.	TRBJ1-2	TRBD1	TGTGCCAGCAGCGCAGGGGGCCATGGCTACACCTTC	CASSAGGHGYTF
TRBV30	many	TRBJ1-5	.	TGTGCCTGGGCTCAGAGCGGCAATCAGCCCCAGCATTTT	CAWAQSGNQPQHF
TRBV4-1	medium-sized	TRBJ2-1	.	TGCGCCAGCAGCCAAGATAGGGCGTACAATGAGCAGTTCTTC	CASSQDRAYNEQFF
TRBV7-9	many	TRBJ1-1	.	TGTGCCAGCAGCCAGGACGGATTGAACACTGAAGCTTTCTTT	CASSQDGLNTEAFF
TRBV9	.	TRBJ1-1	.	TGTGCCAGCAGCGTAGGACAGGCCGAGCGCGGGGCTGAAGCTTTCTTT	CASSVGQAERGAEAFF
TRBV29-1	.	TRBJ2-5	.	TGCAGCGGCGGACAGCGGCAAGAGACCCAGTACTTC	CSGGQRQETQYF
TRBV11-2	few	TRBJ2-2	.	TGTGCCAGCAGCTTAGCCCGGGTCGCGGGGGAGCTGTTTTTT	CASSLARVAGELFF
TRBV6-1	.	TRBJ2-3	.	TGTGCCACCACCGCCCGGGGGCCTCGGACAGATACGCAGTATTTT	CATTARGPRTDTQYF
TRBV12-5	many	TRBJ1-1	.	TGTGCTAGTGGTTACCGGGACTCCCCACAGAACACTGAAGCTTTCTTT	CASGYRDSPQNTEAFF
TRBV6-2/TRBV6-3	many	TRBJ1-1	TRBD1	TGTGCCAGCAGTTTGTTTCCCGCGCCCGGAAGGGGGCCTGAAGCTTTCTTT	CASSLFPAPGRGPEAFF
TRBV6-5	many	TRBJ1-2	.	TGTGCCAGCAGACCTAGCGGGGGTGTGAACTATGGCTACACCTTC	CASRPSGGVNYGYTF
TRBV7-2	.	TRBJ1-5	.	TGTGCCAGCAGTTCGACTAATCAGCCCCAGCATTTT	CASSSTNQPQHF
TRBV7-2	many	TRBJ1-6	.	TGTGCCAGCAGCATCGGCTATGATTCACCCCTCCACTTT	CASSIGYDSPLHF
TRBV11-2	few	TRBJ1-2	.	TGTGCCAGCAGCTTAGTTACGGGCAGGGCCTATGGCTACACCTTC	CASSLVTGRAYGYTF
TRBV5-1	many	TRBJ1-2	TRBD1	TGCGCCAGCAGCCCGGACAGGGGGGCCTTCTATGGCTACACCTTC	CASSPDRGAFYGYTF
TRBV7-9	many	TRBJ1-1	TRBD1	TGTGCCAGCAGCCCTACAGGGGGGACTGAAGCTTTCTTT	CASSPTGGTEAFF
TRBV6-6	many	TRBJ2-3	.	TGTGCCAGCAGTTACTTGGGTACAGATACGCAGTATTTT	CASSYLGTDTQYF
TRBV25-1	many	TRBJ1-6	.	TGTGCCAGCAGTGAATGGGGGAGCTCCTATAATTCACCCCTCCACTTT	CASSEWGSSYNSPLHF
TRBV5-6	few	TRBJ2-2	.	TGTGCCAGCAGCCCACCAGGGGACCGCCTGGGCGGGGAGCTGTTTTTT	CASSPPGDRLGGELFF
TRBV6-5	medium-sized	TRBJ1-2	.	TGTGCCAGCAGCTACGGACAGCGTAACTATGGCTACACCTTC	CASSYGQRNYGYTF
TRBV7-8	.	TRBJ2-1	TRBD1	TGTGCCAGCACCCTACAGGGGGCCCCCACCTACAGTGAGCAGTTCTTC	CASTLQGAPTYSEQFF
TRBV18	.	TRBJ1-1	TRBD1	TGTGCCAGCTCACCGACAGGGGTCTATACCCCGGGGGCTGAAGCTTTCTTT	CASSPTGVYTPGAEAFF
TRBV15	.	TRBJ2-5	.	TGTGCCACCAGCAGAGTGGAGGAAGAGACCCAGTACTTC	CATSRVEEETQYF
TRBV7-2	few	TRBJ2-3	TRBD2	TGTGCCAGCAGCTTTTCTAGCGGTCCTGGCACAGATACGCAGTATTTT	CASSFSSGPGTDTQYF
TRBV10-2	many	TRBJ1-2	.	TGCGCCAGCAGTGAGCTGAATTTCAACTATGGCTACACCTTC	CASSELNFNYGYTF
TRBV20-1	many	TRBJ1-1	.	TGCAGTGCTAGAGGGGTACAGGGCATGAACACTGAAGCTTTCTTT	CSARGVQGMNTEAFF
TRBV11-2	large	TRBJ2-7	.	TGTGCCAGCAGGACAGGCGATCTCCCCGGCGAGCAGTACTTC	CASRTGDLPGEQYF
TRBV14	few	TRBJ1-6	.	TGTGCCAGCAGCTTCGGACAGCTCTATAATTCACCCCTCCACTTT	CASSFGQLYNSPLHF
TRBV6-6	few	TRBJ1-6	TRBD1	TGTGCCAGCAGTCCGGGACAGGGGGCTGGCTCACCCCTCCACTTT	CASSPGQGAGSPLHF
TRBV29-1	.	TRBJ2-3	TRBD1	TGCAGCGTTGAAGGACAGGGGGATGGCACAGATACGCAGTATTTT	CSVEGQGDGTDTQYF
TRBV4-3	few	TRBJ2-1	TRBD1	TGCGCCAGCAGCCATCGTCCGGGACAGGGGGCCTACAATGAGCAGTTCTTC	CASSHRPGQGAYNEQFF
TRBV5-1	many	TRBJ2-5	.	TGCGCCAGCAGCTCGGTACAAGAGACCCAGTACTTC	CASSSVQETQYF
TRBV2	many	TRBJ2-5	.	TGTGCCAGCTCGTTTGGTAGGACTTCCCAAGAGACCCAGTACTTC	CASSFGRTSQETQYF
TRBV9	.	TRBJ2-7	.	TGTGCCACCGGGGGGCCGACAGGCCGACCTGAGGTTTTC	CATGGPTGRPEVF
TRBV4-2	.	TRBJ2-7	TRBD2	TGTGCCAGCAGCCAAGACGTAGCGGGGGGGCCAGTTGAGCAGTACTTC	CASSQDVAGGPVEQYF
TRBV7-6	few	TRBJ2-2	.	TGTGCCAGCAGCCCCTCCGATAGGTCGAACACCGGGGAGCTGTTTTTT	CASSPSDRSNTGELFF
TRBV11-2	many	TRBJ2-7	TRBD1	TGTGCCAGCACCCAAGACAGGGGCCTCTCCTACGAGCAGTACTTC	CASTQDRGLSYEQYF
TRBV20-1	many	TRBJ2-1	TRBD2	TGCAGTGCTACAACTAGCGGGCGAAGCTCCTACAATGAGCAGTTCTTC	CSATTSGRSSYNEQFF
TRBV7-6	medium-sized	TRBJ2-5	TRBD1	TGTGCCAGCAGCTCAGACAGGGAAATCCAGACCCAGTACTTC	CASSSDREIQTQYF
TRBV18	many	TRBJ1-1	TRBD1	TGTGCCAGCTCACCATTGGGTGGACAGGGGGAGACTGAAGCTTTCTTT	CASSPLGGQGETEAFF